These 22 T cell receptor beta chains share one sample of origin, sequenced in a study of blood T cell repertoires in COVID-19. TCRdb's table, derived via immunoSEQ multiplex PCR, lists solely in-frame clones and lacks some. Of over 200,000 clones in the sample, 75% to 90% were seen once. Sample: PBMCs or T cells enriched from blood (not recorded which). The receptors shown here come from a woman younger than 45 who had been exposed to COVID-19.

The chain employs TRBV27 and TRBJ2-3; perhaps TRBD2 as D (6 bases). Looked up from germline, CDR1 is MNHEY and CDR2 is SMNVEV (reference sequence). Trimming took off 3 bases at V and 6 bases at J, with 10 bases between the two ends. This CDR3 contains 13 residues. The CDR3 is CASSFSGADTQYF. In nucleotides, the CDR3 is TGTGCCAGCAGTTTCTCGGGAGCGGATACGCAGTATTTT.

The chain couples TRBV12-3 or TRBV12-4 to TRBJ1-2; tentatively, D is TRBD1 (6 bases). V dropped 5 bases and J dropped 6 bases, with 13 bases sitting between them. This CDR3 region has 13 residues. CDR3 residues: CASSEQGTHGYTF. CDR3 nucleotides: TGTGCCAGCAGTGAACAGGGAACCCATGGCTACACCTTC.

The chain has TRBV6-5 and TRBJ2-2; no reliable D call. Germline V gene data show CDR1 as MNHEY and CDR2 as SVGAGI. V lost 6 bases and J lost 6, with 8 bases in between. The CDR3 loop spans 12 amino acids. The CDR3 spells CASSSLPGELFF. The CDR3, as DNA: TGTGCCAGCAGCTCCCTCCCCGGGGAGCTGTTTTTT.

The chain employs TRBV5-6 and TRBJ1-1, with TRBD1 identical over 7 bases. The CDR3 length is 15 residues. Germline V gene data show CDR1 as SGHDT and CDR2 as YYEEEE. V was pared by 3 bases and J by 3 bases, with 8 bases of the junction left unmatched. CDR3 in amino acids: CASSSTGEGDTEAFF. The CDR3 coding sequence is TGTGCCAGCAGCTCAACAGGGGAAGGGGACACTGAAGCTTTCTTT. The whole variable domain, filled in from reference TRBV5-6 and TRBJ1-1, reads DAGVTQSPTHLIKTRGQQVTLRCSPKSGHDTVSWYQQALGQGPQFIFQYYEEEERQRGNFPDRFSGHQFPNYSSELNVNALLLGDSALYLCASSSTGEGDTEAFFGQGTRLTVV.

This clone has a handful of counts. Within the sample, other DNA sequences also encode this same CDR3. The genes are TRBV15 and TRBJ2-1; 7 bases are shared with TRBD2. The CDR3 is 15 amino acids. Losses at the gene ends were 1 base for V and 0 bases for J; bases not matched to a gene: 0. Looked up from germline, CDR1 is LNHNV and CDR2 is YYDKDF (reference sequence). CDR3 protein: CATSRGGSSYNEQFF. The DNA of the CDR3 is TGTGCCACCAGCAGAGGCGGGAGCTCCTACAATGAGCAGTTCTTC.

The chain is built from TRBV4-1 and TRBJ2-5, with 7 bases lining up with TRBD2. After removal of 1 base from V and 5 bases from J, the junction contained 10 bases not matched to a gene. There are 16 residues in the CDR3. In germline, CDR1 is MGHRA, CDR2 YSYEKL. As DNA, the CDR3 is TGCGCCAGCAGCCAAGTTGGCGGGAGTACTTCCGAGACCCAGTACTTC. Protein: CASSQVGGSTSETQYF.

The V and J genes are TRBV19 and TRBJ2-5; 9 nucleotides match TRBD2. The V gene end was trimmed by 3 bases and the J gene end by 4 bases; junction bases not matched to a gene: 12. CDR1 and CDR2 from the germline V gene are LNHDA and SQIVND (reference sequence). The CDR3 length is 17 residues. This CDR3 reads CASSIGGRAASGETQYF. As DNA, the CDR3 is TGTGCCAGTAGTATTGGCGGGAGGGCCGCGTCGGGAGAGACCCAGTACTTC.

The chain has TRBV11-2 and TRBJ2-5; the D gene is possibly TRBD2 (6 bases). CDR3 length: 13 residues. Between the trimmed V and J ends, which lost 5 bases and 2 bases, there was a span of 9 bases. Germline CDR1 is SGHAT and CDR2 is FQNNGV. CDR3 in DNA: TGTGCCAGCAGCACGGGACTGCAAGAGACCCAGTACTTC. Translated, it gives CASSTGLQETQYF.

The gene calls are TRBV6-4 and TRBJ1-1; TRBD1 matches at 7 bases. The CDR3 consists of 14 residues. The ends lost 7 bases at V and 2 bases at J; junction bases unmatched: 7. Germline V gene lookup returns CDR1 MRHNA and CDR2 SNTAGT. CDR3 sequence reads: CASNRQGGNTEAFF. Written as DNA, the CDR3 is TGTGCCAGCAACAGACAGGGAGGCAACACTGAAGCTTTCTTT.

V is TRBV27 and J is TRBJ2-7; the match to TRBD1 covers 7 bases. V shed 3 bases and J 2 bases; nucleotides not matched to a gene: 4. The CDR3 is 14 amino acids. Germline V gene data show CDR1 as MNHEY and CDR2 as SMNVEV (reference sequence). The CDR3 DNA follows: TGTGCCAGCAGTTTGCAGACAGGGACCTACGAGCAGTACTTC. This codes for CASSLQTGTYEQYF.

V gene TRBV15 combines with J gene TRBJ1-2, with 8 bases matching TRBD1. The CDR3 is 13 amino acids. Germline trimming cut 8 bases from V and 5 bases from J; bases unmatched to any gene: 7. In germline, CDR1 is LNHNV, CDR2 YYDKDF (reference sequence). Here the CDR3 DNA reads TGTGCCACCGCCCGCACAGGGGGATATGGCTACACCTTC. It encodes CATARTGGYGYTF.

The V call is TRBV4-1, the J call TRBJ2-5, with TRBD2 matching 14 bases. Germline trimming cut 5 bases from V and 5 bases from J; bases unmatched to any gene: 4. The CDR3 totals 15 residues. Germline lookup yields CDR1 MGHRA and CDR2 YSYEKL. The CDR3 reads CASSGLAGGSETQYF. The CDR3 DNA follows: TGCGCCAGCAGCGGACTAGCGGGAGGTTCGGAGACCCAGTACTTC.

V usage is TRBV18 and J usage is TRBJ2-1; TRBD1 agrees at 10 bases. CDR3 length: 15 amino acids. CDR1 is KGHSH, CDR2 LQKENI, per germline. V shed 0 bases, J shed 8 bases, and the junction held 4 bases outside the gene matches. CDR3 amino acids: CASSPPGQGMDEQFF. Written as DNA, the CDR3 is TGTGCCAGCTCACCACCGGGACAGGGGATGGATGAGCAGTTCTTC.

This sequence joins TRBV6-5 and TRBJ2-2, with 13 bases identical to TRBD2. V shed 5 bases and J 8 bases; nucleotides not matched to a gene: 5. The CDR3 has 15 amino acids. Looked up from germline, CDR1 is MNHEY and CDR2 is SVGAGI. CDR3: CASSTSGRASGELFF. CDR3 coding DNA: TGTGCCAGCAGTACTAGCGGGAGGGCCTCAGGGGAGCTGTTTTTT.

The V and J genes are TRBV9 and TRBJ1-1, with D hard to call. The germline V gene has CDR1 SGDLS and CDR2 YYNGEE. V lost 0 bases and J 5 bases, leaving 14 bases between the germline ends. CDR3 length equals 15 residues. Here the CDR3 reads CASSVVGWRDTEAFF. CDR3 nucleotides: TGTGCCAGCAGCGTAGTTGGGTGGAGGGATACTGAAGCTTTCTTT.

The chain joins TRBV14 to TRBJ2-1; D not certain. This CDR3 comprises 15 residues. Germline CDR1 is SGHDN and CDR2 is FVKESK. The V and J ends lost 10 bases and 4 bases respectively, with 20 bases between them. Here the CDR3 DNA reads TGTGCCAAAAATGGGCACTTGGGTATGTACAATGAGCAGTTCTTC. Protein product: CAKNGHLGMYNEQFF.

The chain's CDR3 is CASSGLAGEVDEQYF. The CDR3 DNA follows: TGTGCCAGCAGTGGACTAGCGGGAGAGGTGGACGAGCAGTACTTC. This chain links TRBV2 with TRBJ2-7; 12 bases agree with TRBD2. The germline V gene has CDR1 SNHLY and CDR2 FYNNEI. V dropped 4 bases and J dropped 5; count of bases not matched to a gene: 6. The CDR3 has 15 residues.

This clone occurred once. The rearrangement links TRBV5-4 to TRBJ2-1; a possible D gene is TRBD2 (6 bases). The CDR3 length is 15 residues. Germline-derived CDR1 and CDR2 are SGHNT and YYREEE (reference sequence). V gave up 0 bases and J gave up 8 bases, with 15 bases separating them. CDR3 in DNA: TGTGCCAGCAGCTTGGCGGGAGTGGGTCGCGATGAGCAGTTCTTC. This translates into CASSLAGVGRDEQFF.

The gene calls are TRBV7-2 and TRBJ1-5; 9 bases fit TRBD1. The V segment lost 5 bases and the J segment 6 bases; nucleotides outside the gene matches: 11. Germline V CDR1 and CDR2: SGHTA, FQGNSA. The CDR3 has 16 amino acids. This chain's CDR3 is CASSPTTGGAFQPQHF. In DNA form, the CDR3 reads TGTGCCAGCAGCCCTACCACAGGGGGCGCATTTCAGCCCCAGCATTTT.

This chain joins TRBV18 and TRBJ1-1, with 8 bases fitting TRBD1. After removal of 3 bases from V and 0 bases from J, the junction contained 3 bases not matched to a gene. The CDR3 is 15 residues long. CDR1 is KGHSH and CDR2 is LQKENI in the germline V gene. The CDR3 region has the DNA TGTGCCAGCTCACCTAGGACAGGGATGAACACTGAAGCTTTCTTT. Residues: CASSPRTGMNTEAFF. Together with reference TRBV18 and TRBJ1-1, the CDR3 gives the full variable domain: NAGVMQNPRHLVRRRGQEARLRCSPMKGHSHVYWYRQLPEEGLKFMVYLQKENIIDESGMPKERFSAEFPKEGPSILRIQQVVRGDSAAYFCASSPRTGMNTEAFFGQGTRLTVV.

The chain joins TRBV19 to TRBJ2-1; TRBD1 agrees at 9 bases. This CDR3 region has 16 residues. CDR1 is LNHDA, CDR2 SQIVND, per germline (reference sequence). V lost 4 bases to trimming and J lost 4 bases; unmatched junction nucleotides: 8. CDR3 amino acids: CASSSRTGARYNEQFF. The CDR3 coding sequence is TGTGCCAGTAGTAGCCGGACAGGGGCAAGATACAATGAGCAGTTCTTC.

CDR3 in DNA: TGTGCCAGCAGTGAAAGGGGGACTAATGCTTTCTTT. Its protein is CASSERGTNAFF. The rearrangement joins TRBV6-1 to TRBJ1-1; TRBD1 is a possible D gene (6 bases). V was shortened by 2 bases and J by 11 bases, with 12 bases between the two germline ends. CDR1 is MNHNS and CDR2 is SASEGT in the germline V gene. The CDR3 sequence is 12 residues long.